The rows below give T cell receptor beta chains drawn from one sample of a study of identical twins. TCRdb analysed the 5' RACE reads with MiXCR anew, one entry per CDR3 protein. The sample consists of 1.5 million to 2 million distinct CDR3 sequences, around a third of them appearing once. Material: cord blood. The receptor set was obtained from a newborn girl in good health. The CDR3 runs from the conserved cysteine through the conserved F or W. Fields, in order: D gene, V gene, J gene, clone size, CDR3 DNA, CDR3 protein. The D gene is left open where the match is weak. Size is stated for part of the rows, as once, few or many counts, or as a class when the clone is expanded.

D: TRBD2
V: TRBV12-3/TRBV12-4
J: TRBJ2-1
size: many
DNA: TGTGCCAGCACCCTCAGGCGTCTAGCGGGAGTCAATGAGCAGTTCTTC
CDR3: CASTLRRLAGVNEQFF

D: .
V: TRBV28
J: TRBJ2-5
size: .
DNA: TGTGCCAGCAGTTTGGTACGCGGGGCGAATGAGCAGTACTTC
CDR3: CASSLVRGANEQYF

D: .
V: TRBV19
J: TRBJ1-6
size: .
DNA: TGTGCCAGTAGTATAATAGGGCGGAGCAATTCACCCCTCCACTTT
CDR3: CASSIIGRSNSPLHF

D: TRBD1
V: TRBV25-1
J: TRBJ2-3
size: .
DNA: TGTGCCTGCAGTGGAGGCGACAGGGGGCGCACAGATACGCAGTATTTT
CDR3: CACSGGDRGRTDTQYF

D: TRBD1
V: TRBV28
J: TRBJ1-2
size: once
DNA: TGTGCCAGCAGTTTCGGGGACAGGGCGGTCTATGGTTACACCTTC
CDR3: CASSFGDRAVYGYTF

D: TRBD1
V: TRBV2
J: TRBJ2-2
size: .
DNA: TGTGCCAGCAGTGCGGGACAGGGGCACTTAGGGGAGCTGTTTTTT
CDR3: CASSAGQGHLGELFF

D: .
V: TRBV20-1
J: TRBJ1-4
size: .
DNA: TGCAGTGCTAGAGATGGCCGGGAGGGAAGAGAAAAACTGTTTTTT
CDR3: CSARDGREGREKLFF

D: TRBD2
V: TRBV20-1
J: TRBJ2-7
size: few
DNA: TGCAGTGCTCAAGATCCCGGACTAGCGGGAGTGTCAGCCTACGAGCAGTACTTC
CDR3: CSAQDPGLAGVSAYEQYF

D: TRBD2
V: TRBV2
J: TRBJ2-5
size: .
DNA: TGTGCCAGCAGTGTCGTAGCGGGGGGGACCCAGTACTTC
CDR3: CASSVVAGGTQYF

D: .
V: TRBV15
J: TRBJ2-7
size: .
DNA: TGTGCCACCAACCCGGGACTTGGAAATTACAATGAGCAGTACTTC
CDR3: CATNPGLGNYNEQYF

D: .
V: TRBV4-1
J: TRBJ1-4
size: .
DNA: TGCGCCAGCAGCTCCTTCGGGAGAGCCCTGTTTTTT
CDR3: CASSSFGRALFF

D: .
V: TRBV5-1
J: TRBJ1-1
size: .
DNA: TGCGCCAGCAGGACAGGACCCCGAGACACTGAAGCTTTCTTT
CDR3: CASRTGPRDTEAFF

D: TRBD2
V: TRBV6-5
J: TRBJ2-3
size: few
DNA: TGTGCCAGCAGACCCATAGCGGGAGGCACAGATACGCAGTATTTT
CDR3: CASRPIAGGTDTQYF

D: .
V: TRBV9
J: TRBJ1-2
size: few
DNA: TGTGCCAGCAGCGCTCCTAGACGGAACTATGGCTACACCTTC
CDR3: CASSAPRRNYGYTF

D: .
V: TRBV9
J: TRBJ1-2
size: few
DNA: TGTGCCGGACAAGGGGGAGGTAGTGGCTACACCTTC
CDR3: CAGQGGGSGYTF

D: .
V: TRBV20-1
J: TRBJ2-7
size: .
DNA: TGCAGTGCTAGATTGGGTTTCACCTACGAGCAGTACTTC
CDR3: CSARLGFTYEQYF

D: TRBD1
V: TRBV10-2
J: TRBJ1-2
size: many
DNA: TGCGCCAGCAGACGACAGGGGTCGAACTATGGCTACACCTTC
CDR3: CASRRQGSNYGYTF

D: .
V: TRBV28
J: TRBJ2-5
size: .
DNA: TGTGCCAGCAGTTTTCGGGCTAGCTGGGAGACCCAGTACTTC
CDR3: CASSFRASWETQYF

D: .
V: TRBV6-1
J: TRBJ1-2
size: .
DNA: TGTGCCAGCAGTATTGTGGGGTCGAGCGGCTACACCTTC
CDR3: CASSIVGSSGYTF

D: TRBD1
V: TRBV29-1
J: TRBJ2-3
size: many
DNA: TGCAGCGCCGAGGACAGGGCTTTAGATACGCAGTATTTT
CDR3: CSAEDRALDTQYF

D: TRBD2
V: TRBV27
J: TRBJ2-3
size: few
DNA: TGTGCCAGCAGTGCCAGACACCTAGCGGGGGGGCGGACAGATACGCAGTATTTT
CDR3: CASSARHLAGGRTDTQYF

D: TRBD2
V: TRBV5-1
J: TRBJ2-5
size: few
DNA: TGCGCCAGCAGCCAGATAGCGGGAGAGGTTGAGACCCAGTACTTC
CDR3: CASSQIAGEVETQYF

D: .
V: TRBV7-2
J: TRBJ1-2
size: .
DNA: TGTGCCAGCAGCCTACAGTCCGTCTATGGCTACACCTTC
CDR3: CASSLQSVYGYTF

D: .
V: TRBV7-6
J: TRBJ1-1
size: .
DNA: TGTGCCAGCAGGCCCAGGACGGCTATGAACACTGAAGCTTTCTTT
CDR3: CASRPRTAMNTEAFF

D: TRBD1
V: TRBV5-1
J: TRBJ1-1
size: .
DNA: TGCGCCAGCACCCTTACCACAGGGGCGGGCACTGAAGCTTTCTTT
CDR3: CASTLTTGAGTEAFF

D: .
V: TRBV27
J: TRBJ1-3
size: .
DNA: TGTGCCAGCAGTTTAGAGGGTCCACACTCTGGAAACACCATATATTTT
CDR3: CASSLEGPHSGNTIYF

D: TRBD2
V: TRBV2
J: TRBJ2-7
size: .
DNA: TGTGCCAGCAGTGAAGCGCCTTGGCTAGCGGGAGGGAGGTCCTACGAGCAGTACTTC
CDR3: CASSEAPWLAGGRSYEQYF

D: .
V: TRBV27
J: TRBJ1-5
size: few
DNA: TGTGCCAGCAGCCTAGTCGGACACATCAATCAGCCCCAGCATTTT
CDR3: CASSLVGHINQPQHF

D: TRBD2
V: TRBV4-1
J: TRBJ2-5
size: .
DNA: TGCGCCAGCAGCCAAGGGCAACTAGCGGGAGCCAATGAGCAGTACTTC
CDR3: CASSQGQLAGANEQYF

D: .
V: TRBV10-2
J: TRBJ2-1
size: once
DNA: TGCGCCAGCAGTGACCCAACCGGGACACAAGAGACCCAGTTCTTC
CDR3: CASSDPTGTQETQFF

D: .
V: TRBV6-6
J: TRBJ2-7
size: .
DNA: TGTGCCAGCACCAGGTCCGGGTCTCAGCCTAGTGGGCAGTACTTC
CDR3: CASTRSGSQPSGQYF

D: .
V: TRBV20-1
J: TRBJ1-5
size: few
DNA: TGCAGTGCTAGTGGGGGTGGGGATCAGCCCCAGCATTTT
CDR3: CSASGGGDQPQHF

D: TRBD2
V: TRBV9
J: TRBJ2-5
size: .
DNA: TGTGCCAGCAGCGCGGGACTAACTCAGGAGACCCAGTACTTC
CDR3: CASSAGLTQETQYF

D: .
V: TRBV3-1
J: TRBJ1-5
size: .
DNA: TGTGCCAGCAGCCAAGATCGCAGGAGTCAGCCCCAGCATTTT
CDR3: CASSQDRRSQPQHF

D: TRBD1
V: TRBV2
J: TRBJ2-4
size: .
DNA: TGTGCCAGCAAGAACAGGGGCGCCTTAGCCAAAAACATTCAGTACTTC
CDR3: CASKNRGALAKNIQYF

D: .
V: TRBV9
J: TRBJ1-2
size: many
DNA: TGTGCCAGCAGCCCCCTTGCTAACTATGGCTACACCTTC
CDR3: CASSPLANYGYTF

D: .
V: TRBV14
J: TRBJ2-7
size: .
DNA: TGTGCCAGCAGCCCCTTGGACCGGAACTACGAGCAGTACTTC
CDR3: CASSPLDRNYEQYF

D: .
V: TRBV2
J: TRBJ2-7
size: few
DNA: TGTGCCAGCAGACGACTCGGTCGCTACGAGCAGTACTTC
CDR3: CASRRLGRYEQYF

D: .
V: TRBV12-3/TRBV12-4
J: TRBJ2-7
size: .
DNA: TGTGCCAGCACCTACGGGGCCCTCTACGAGCAGTACTTC
CDR3: CASTYGALYEQYF

D: .
V: TRBV18
J: TRBJ2-3
size: many
DNA: TGTGCCAGCTCACCATATAAAGATACGCAGTATTTT
CDR3: CASSPYKDTQYF

D: TRBD1
V: TRBV12-5
J: TRBJ2-7
size: few
DNA: TGTGCTAGTGGCCGGGACAGGAGATCCTACGAGCAGTACTTC
CDR3: CASGRDRRSYEQYF

D: TRBD2
V: TRBV5-1
J: TRBJ2-5
size: few
DNA: TGCGCCAGCAGCAAGGGACTAGCGGGGACCAAAGAGACCCAGTACTTC
CDR3: CASSKGLAGTKETQYF

D: .
V: TRBV20-1
J: TRBJ2-3
size: few
DNA: TGCAGTGCTAGATTTGGTTTTTGGGGCACAGATACGCAGTATTTT
CDR3: CSARFGFWGTDTQYF

D: TRBD1
V: TRBV6-1
J: TRBJ2-7
size: few
DNA: TGTGCCAGCAGTGATTCAGGACAGGGGAAGACCTACGAGCAGTACTTC
CDR3: CASSDSGQGKTYEQYF

D: .
V: TRBV12-3/TRBV12-4
J: TRBJ1-4
size: .
DNA: TGTGCCAGCAGTGGCCTAAATGAAAAACTGTTTTTT
CDR3: CASSGLNEKLFF

D: .
V: TRBV1
J: TRBJ2-3
size: .
DNA: TGCACCAGCAGCCCTCGGCTAGCGGATCACACAGATACGCAGTATTTT
CDR3: CTSSPRLADHTDTQYF

D: .
V: TRBV12-3/TRBV12-4
J: TRBJ2-5
size: .
DNA: TGTGTCAGCAGTCTGGGACCTCAAGAGACCCAGTACTTC
CDR3: CVSSLGPQETQYF

D: TRBD2
V: TRBV20-1
J: TRBJ2-1
size: few
DNA: TGCAGTGCTAGAGTCCAGCGGGGGCCGGATGAGCAGTTCTTC
CDR3: CSARVQRGPDEQFF

D: .
V: TRBV9
J: TRBJ2-5
size: .
DNA: TGTGCCAGCAGCGGAGGGGTCGGGGCTACTCAATGGGAGACCCAGTACTTC
CDR3: CASSGGVGATQWETQYF

D: .
V: TRBV6-6
J: TRBJ1-1
size: .
DNA: TGTGCCAGCAGCCCGGACGGGGCTCGAACTGAAGCTTTCTTT
CDR3: CASSPDGARTEAFF

D: TRBD2
V: TRBV20-1
J: TRBJ2-1
size: .
DNA: TGCAGTGCTAGTCGGCGGCCTCAGCGGGGGGCCAATGAGCAGTTCTTC
CDR3: CSASRRPQRGANEQFF

D: .
V: TRBV29-1
J: TRBJ2-3
size: many
DNA: TGCAGCGTTGATCCCCTTGTGGTCACAGATACGCAGTATTTT
CDR3: CSVDPLVVTDTQYF

D: .
V: TRBV2
J: TRBJ1-2
size: few
DNA: TGTGCCAGCAGTGACTTAAGTACAACCTATGGCTACACCTTC
CDR3: CASSDLSTTYGYTF

D: .
V: TRBV7-9
J: TRBJ2-1
size: .
DNA: TGTGCCAGCAGCATACGGACCGGCTCCTACAATGAGCAGTTCTTC
CDR3: CASSIRTGSYNEQFF

D: .
V: TRBV6-5
J: TRBJ2-2
size: .
DNA: TGTGCCAGCAGTTACTCATTCAGGAACACCGGGGAGCTGTTTTTT
CDR3: CASSYSFRNTGELFF

D: .
V: TRBV2
J: TRBJ2-5
size: .
DNA: TGTGCCAGCAGTCCGGGACATCTGGGAGGGGAGACCCAGTACTTC
CDR3: CASSPGHLGGETQYF

D: .
V: TRBV5-1
J: TRBJ2-4
size: few
DNA: TGCGCCAGCAGCTTGTTCGATCCGATCCTAGCCAAAAACATTCAGTACTTC
CDR3: CASSLFDPILAKNIQYF

D: TRBD1
V: TRBV2
J: TRBJ1-1
size: few
DNA: TGTGCCAGCAGTGTCATCAGGGGGTTTAACACTGAGGCTTTCTTT
CDR3: CASSVIRGFNTEAFF